This T cell receptor (beta chain) was found in a study of cytomegalovirus exposure and HLA in healthy donors. Study outcomes and limitations: The study found most TCR sequences rare, yet found some public TCRs in many donors.

Vbeta (60) and Jbeta (13) primers were used in the PCR. TCRdb keeps only in-frame clones here, not all; method: immunoSEQ multiplex PCR. This table has under 200,000 clones, around 63% appearing once. The CDR3 extends over 13 amino acids. Germline CDR1 is SGHTA and CDR2 is FQGNSA. Between the trimmed V and J ends, which lost 2 bases and 4 bases, there was a span of 8 bases. This clone was recorded a few times. The antigen is unknown. The sample taken for sequencing was PBMCs. The receptor was isolated from a woman between 18 and 29 years old in good health and CMV-seropositive. The chain uses TRBV7-2 and TRBJ1-1; tentative D call: TRBD1 (5 bases). CDR3 region: CASSLSGPTEAFF. The CDR3 coding sequence is TGTGCCAGCAGCTTATCAGGGCCCACTGAAGCTTTCTTT.